These 14 T cell receptor beta chains were all obtained from the same sample, sequenced in a study of blood T cell repertoires in COVID-19. The assay was immunoSEQ multiplex PCR, and TCRdb's table has in-frame clones only and misses some. The data show approximately 160,000 clones, with over 65% seen just once and 4% to 4.5% held by the top ten. The material sequenced was PBMCs or T cells enriched from blood (not recorded which). These receptors originate from a woman between 45 and 65 years old who had recovered from COVID-19.

The chain carries TRBV5-4 and TRBJ2-2; D might be TRBD2 (7 bases). The V and J ends lost 5 bases and 12 bases respectively, with 20 bases between them. The CDR3 is 14 residues long. The germline V gene has CDR1 SGHNT and CDR2 YYREEE (reference sequence). The CDR3 nucleotides are TGTGCCAGCAGAAAGACGGGGGGCCATGGGAAGCTGTTTTTT. Amino acids: CASRKTGGHGKLFF.

The V and J genes are TRBV29-1 and TRBJ1-2; 8 positions match TRBD1. V gave up 4 bases and J gave up 8 bases; unmatched junction bases: 18. Germline-derived CDR1 and CDR2 are SQVTM and ANQGSEA. This CDR3 is 16 amino acids long. In nucleotides, the CDR3 is TGCAGCGTTGCTGGTGAACAGGGGGGAGCGAAAGGCGGCTACACCTTC. As protein: CSVAGEQGGAKGGYTF.

The chain combines TRBV7-7 with TRBJ1-6; D not certain. Trimming shortened V by 5 bases and J by 5 bases, and 7 bases separated the two germline ends. The CDR3 covers 13 residues. Germline V lookup: CDR1 SSHAT, CDR2 FNYEAQ (reference sequence). In DNA, the CDR3 is TGTGCCAGCAGCGTACTCCATAATTCACCCCTCCACTTT. Its protein is CASSVLHNSPLHF.

The chain uses TRBV27 and TRBJ1-5, with D possibly matching TRBD1 (5 bases). Trimming pared 6 bases from V and 4 bases from J, leaving 13 bases between. The CDR3 contains 14 residues. From germline, CDR1 is MNHEY and CDR2 SMNVEV (reference sequence). The CDR3 here is CASSPTRGNQPQHF. The CDR3 DNA reads TGTGCCAGCAGCCCCACCCGGGGGAATCAGCCCCAGCATTTT.

The rearrangement joins TRBV2 to TRBJ1-5; D uncertain. CDR1 and CDR2 from the germline V gene are SNHLY and FYNNEI. CDR3 length: 14 residues. V lost 2 bases and J lost 6, with 11 bases in between. The CDR3 DNA sequence: TGTGCCAGCAGTGAAACCACAGAGGGTCAGCCCCAGCATTTT. It specifies CASSETTEGQPQHF.

This clone appeared a few times. The CDR3, as DNA: TGTGCCAGCAGCCCGGGATTAGGCAGGAGGAAGTCACCCCTCCACTTT. Residues: CASSPGLGRRKSPLHF. The chain employs TRBV14 and TRBJ1-6; no reliable D call. CDR1 is SGHDN, CDR2 FVKESK, per germline. CDR3 length: 16 residues. V lost 4 bases to trimming and J lost 10 bases, with 20 bases between them. Complete variable domain (other parts from reference TRBV14 and TRBJ1-6): EAGVTQFPSHSVIEKGQTVTLRCDPISGHDNLYWYRRVMGKEIKFLLHFVKESKQDESGMPNNRFLAERTGGTYSTLKVQPAELEDSGVYFCASSPGLGRRKSPLHFGNGTRLTVT.

This clone appeared many times. CDR3 loop: CASQGAMNSPLHF. CDR3 in DNA: TGTGCCAGCCAGGGGGCGATGAATTCACCCCTCCACTTT. The V call is TRBV12-3 or TRBV12-4, the J call TRBJ1-6, with 8 nucleotides matching TRBD1. The J segment lost 7 bases and the V segment lost 8 bases, leaving 4 bases of the junction unmatched. The CDR3 consists of 13 residues.

The rearrangement links TRBV9 to TRBJ1-1; 7 bases agree with TRBD1. This CDR3 region has 13 residues. The V and J ends lost 5 bases and 5 bases, in that order; junction bases with no gene match: 6. In germline, CDR1 is SGDLS, CDR2 YYNGEE. The CDR3: CASSTGVGTEAFF. DNA of the CDR3: TGTGCCAGCAGTACAGGGGTAGGGACTGAAGCTTTCTTT. Complete variable domain (other parts from reference TRBV9 and TRBJ1-1): DSGVTQTPKHLITATGQRVTLRCSPRSGDLSVYWYQQSLDQGLQFLIQYYNGEERAKGNILERFSAQQFPDLHSELNLSSLELGDSALYFCASSTGVGTEAFFGQGTRLTVV.

J is TRBJ1-2 and V is TRBV13; 9 positions agree with TRBD1. The J segment lost 2 bases and the V segment lost 1 base, leaving 8 bases of the junction unmatched. The CDR3 covers 17 residues. Germline V gene sequence: CDR1 PRHDT, CDR2 FYEKMQ (reference sequence). The CDR3 region is CASSLEVSTGGNYGYTF. The CDR3 nucleotides are TGTGCCAGCAGCTTAGAAGTGAGTACAGGGGGCAACTATGGCTACACCTTC.

The chain employs TRBV7-8 and TRBJ2-1; TRBD1 matches 9 bases. Germline trimming cut 6 bases from V and 4 bases from J; bases unmatched to any gene: 7. This CDR3 comprises 15 residues. CDR1 is SGHVS and CDR2 is FQNEAQ in the germline V gene. The CDR3: CASSSTGTGYNEQFF. The CDR3, as DNA: TGTGCCAGCAGTTCCACCGGGACAGGGTACAATGAGCAGTTCTTC.

The chain carries TRBV4-1 and TRBJ1-1; D ambiguous. There are 13 residues in the CDR3. CDR1 is MGHRA, CDR2 YSYEKL, per germline. Trimming cost V 1 base and J 3 bases, with 6 bases left between them. The CDR3 spells CASSQVRDTEAFF. In nucleotides, the CDR3 is TGCGCCAGCAGCCAAGTAAGAGACACTGAAGCTTTCTTT.

The chain recombines TRBV28 with TRBJ2-6, with D perhaps matching TRBD1 (6 bases). V lost 6 bases and J lost 0, with 12 bases in between. CDR3 length equals 16 residues. The germline gives CDR1 MDHEN, CDR2 SYDVKM. The DNA of the CDR3 is TGTGCCAGCAGCAGGGGCGCAAGCTCTGGGGCCAACGTCCTGACTTTC. The encoded protein is CASSRGASSGANVLTF.

The chain employs TRBV10-3 and TRBJ1-1; tentatively, D is TRBD1 (5 bases). CDR3 length equals 13 residues. V was clipped by 10 bases and J by 3 bases, with 15 bases between them. Looked up from germline, CDR1 is ENHRY and CDR2 is SYGVKD. CDR3 sequence reads: CATKGRGDTEAFF. The DNA for the CDR3 is TGTGCCACTAAAGGGAGGGGAGACACTGAAGCTTTCTTT.

The V gene is TRBV7-2, the J gene TRBJ1-2, with D possibly matching TRBD1 (5 bases). Germline lookup yields CDR1 SGHTA and CDR2 FQGNSA. CDR3 length: 15 amino acids. The ends were cut back, 4 bases at V and 4 bases at J, with 16 bases in the middle. CDR3 nucleotides: TGTGCCAGCAGCTCTCCTCGACAGTTACGCTATGGCTACACCTTC. Protein sequence: CASSSPRQLRYGYTF.